The 24 T cell receptor beta chains reported below all come from one sample, sequenced in a study of beta chain features in type 1 diabetes. What was sequenced were expressed TCRB transcripts, since all of the isolated RNA had been reverse transcribed. Produced via immunoSEQ multiplex PCR; TCRdb's table is partial and in-frame only. The table lists around 340,000 clones, about 20% of them singletons, with around 0.04% in the top ten. Sequenced: naive CD4+ T cells from blood. The receptors here all came from a woman aged 18-29 years in good health.

This clone was seen only a few times. The rearrangement uses TRBV7-2 and TRBJ2-5; D gene unclear. Trimming cost V 2 bases and J 2 bases, with 6 bases left between them. Germline loops: CDR1 SGHTA, CDR2 FQGNSA. The CDR3 sequence is 13 residues long. Here the CDR3 DNA reads TGTGCCAGCAGCTTAATGACTCAAGAGACCCAGTACTTC. Translated: CASSLMTQETQYF.

This chain's CDR3 is CASIRATVNYGYTF. CDR3 DNA sequence: TGTGCCAGCATCCGAGCGACAGTTAACTATGGCTACACCTTC. The chain carries TRBV6-1 and TRBJ1-2; maybe TRBD1 (5 bases). The CDR3 is made up of 14 amino acids. Germline V gene lookup returns CDR1 MNHNS and CDR2 SASEGT. V was clipped by 7 bases and J by 1 base, with 13 bases between them.

The rearrangement uses TRBV7-9 and TRBJ2-2; 10 nucleotides line up with TRBD2. CDR3 length equals 16 residues. V lost 5 bases and J lost 2; bases outside the gene matches: 5. Germline V CDR1 and CDR2: SEHNR, FQNEAQ (reference sequence). CDR3 sequence: CASSPWTSGNTGELFF. The CDR3 region has the DNA TGTGCCAGCAGCCCCTGGACTAGCGGTAACACCGGGGAGCTGTTTTTT.

A remark on this clone: The same CDR3 arises from other DNA sequences in this sample as well. The chain joins TRBV2 to TRBJ2-5; D is unclear. There are 11 residues in the CDR3. In germline, CDR1 is SNHLY, CDR2 FYNNEI. V lost 7 bases and J 1 base, leaving 4 bases between the germline ends. The CDR3 bases are TGTGCCAGCACCCTCCAAGAGACCCAGTACTTC. As protein: CASTLQETQYF.

This clone has just a few counts. Other nucleotide sequences in the sample specify the same CDR3. The chain links TRBV30 to TRBJ1-1; D ambiguous. There are 13 residues in the CDR3. Trimming removed 0 bases from V and 3 bases from J, with 8 bases in between. CDR1 GTSNPN and CDR2 SVGIG come from the germline V gene (reference sequence). In DNA form, the CDR3 reads TGTGCCTGGAGTGTGCGGCGGGACACTGAAGCTTTCTTT. This encodes CAWSVRRDTEAFF.

This clone was counted only a few times. The chain carries TRBV4-2 and TRBJ2-1; 10 bases are a match to TRBD1. The CDR3 covers 15 residues. Germline V gene lookup returns CDR1 LGHNA and CDR2 YNFKEQ. Unmatched junction bases numbered 3, after V lost 2 bases and J lost 5 bases. CDR3 DNA sequence: TGTGCCAGCAGCCAATGGGACAGGGGAGACAATGAGCAGTTCTTC. Amino acid sequence: CASSQWDRGDNEQFF.

This clone has more than one count but fewer than ten. The chain couples TRBV9 to TRBJ1-2, with TRBD1 matching 7 bases. There are 13 residues in the CDR3. Germline V CDR1 and CDR2: SGDLS, YYNGEE. With V trimmed by 5 bases and J by 6 bases, 7 bases remained unmatched. CDR3 DNA sequence: TGTGCCAGCAGAAAACCGGGGACAGATGGCTACACCTTC. Translation: CASRKPGTDGYTF.

V is TRBV11-2 and J is TRBJ2-3; 11 positions agree with TRBD2. The CDR3 totals 15 residues. Germline V gene data show CDR1 as SGHAT and CDR2 as FQNNGV. With 5 bases clipped from V and 3 bases from J, the junction kept 4 bases outside the gene matches. Here the CDR3 reads CASSLRTSGTDTQYF. In DNA, the CDR3 is TGTGCCAGCAGCCTCCGGACTAGCGGGACAGATACGCAGTATTTT.

This clone occurred a few times. J is TRBJ2-3 and V is TRBV5-1, with D tentatively TRBD2 (5 bases). The CDR3 runs 16 residues. The V gene's germline CDR1 is SGHRS and CDR2 YFSETQ. V lost 4 bases, J lost 4 bases, and 19 bases lay in between. Here the CDR3 reads CASSQTGSPSPDTQYF. The DNA of the CDR3 is TGCGCCAGCAGCCAGACGGGGAGCCCATCACCAGATACGCAGTATTTT.

The table lists this clone with a few counts. J is TRBJ2-1 and V is TRBV7-2; D possibly corresponds to TRBD1 (5 bases). This CDR3 has 14 residues. Germline V lookup: CDR1 SGHTA, CDR2 FQGNSA. Trimming left V 7 bases short and J 0 bases short, with 10 bases between. The CDR3: CASNRQYSYNEQFF. The DNA for the CDR3 is TGTGCCAGCAACCGACAGTACTCCTACAATGAGCAGTTCTTC.

This clone was seen more than once but under ten times. The chain links TRBV7-9 to TRBJ1-2, with a weak D call TRBD1 (6 bases). Germline lookup yields CDR1 SEHNR and CDR2 FQNEAQ (reference sequence). The CDR3 contains 15 residues. With 1 base removed from V and 7 bases from J, the gap between germline ends came to 16 bases. The CDR3 nucleotides read TGTGCCAGCAGCTTAGTGCTGGGTCCAGGGGTTGGCTACACCTTC. Translation gives CASSLVLGPGVGYTF.

The rearrangement uses TRBV10-3 and TRBJ2-1; 8 bases are shared with TRBD2. The CDR3 has 15 amino acids. The junction had 15 bases not matched to a gene; V was cut back by 7 bases and J by 10 bases. CDR1 is ENHRY, CDR2 SYGVKD, per germline. The CDR3 DNA is TGTGCCATCACCGACGGGACTAGGGGGTCTGGGGAGCAGTTCTTC. Translation: CAITDGTRGSGEQFF.

This clone was detected only a few times. The chain links TRBV11-3 to TRBJ2-4; D ambiguous. V lost 6 bases, J lost 7 bases, and 13 bases lay in between. Germline lookup yields CDR1 SGHNT and CDR2 YENEEA. The CDR3 runs to 13 residues. The CDR3 coding sequence is TGTGCCAGCAGTCCCGAAACTCCGAACATTCAGTACTTC. Protein sequence: CASSPETPNIQYF.

In this sample, this clone turned up a few times. J is TRBJ2-1 and V is TRBV6-5; 7 nucleotides agree with TRBD2. The CDR3 runs 15 residues. CDR1 MNHEY and CDR2 SVGAGI come from the germline V gene. Trimming removed 7 bases from V and 2 bases from J; junction bases left unmatched: 8. For the CDR3, the DNA is TGTGCCAGCACAGACCCCCGGGGGGCCTACAATGAGCAGTTCTTC. Its protein product is CASTDPRGAYNEQFF.

This clone was counted between two and nine times. The chain is built from TRBV7-9 and TRBJ2-1; 7 bases match TRBD2. The trim removed 1 base at V and 2 bases at J, leaving 2 bases unmatched. CDR3 length equals 15 residues. Germline CDR1 reads SEHNR; CDR2 reads FQNEAQ (reference sequence). CDR3 sequence: CASSLVAGAYNEQFF. For the CDR3, the DNA is TGTGCCAGCAGCTTAGTTGCGGGAGCCTACAATGAGCAGTTCTTC.

The sample holds a few counts of this clone. This chain uses TRBV7-6 with TRBJ2-5, with 8 bases identical to TRBD2. This CDR3 has 14 residues. Germline trimming cut 8 bases from V and 5 bases from J; bases unmatched to any gene: 10. Germline assignment: CDR1 SGHVS and CDR2 FNYEAQ. CDR3 DNA sequence: TGTGCCAGCTCCATGGCGGGGGGCGGGGAGACCCAGTACTTC. Translation: CASSMAGGGETQYF. Complete variable domain (other parts from reference TRBV7-6 and TRBJ2-5): GAGVSQSPRYKVTKRGQDVALRCDPISGHVSLYWYRQALGQGPEFLTYFNYEAQQDKSGLPNDRFSAERPEGSISTLTIQRTEQRDSAMYRCASSMAGGGETQYFGPGTRLLVL.

The chain recombines TRBV5-4 with TRBJ1-2, with 9 bases identical to TRBD1. This CDR3 has 16 residues. V lost 4 bases, J lost 4 bases, and 11 bases stayed unmatched. Germline V gene sequence: CDR1 SGHNT, CDR2 YYREEE (reference sequence). This CDR3 reads CASSTAGTGWAYGYTF. DNA for the CDR3: TGTGCCAGCAGCACCGCCGGGACAGGGTGGGCCTATGGCTACACCTTC.

The chain joins TRBV4-2 to TRBJ2-7; a weak D match, TRBD2 (6 bases). Looked up from germline, CDR1 is LGHNA and CDR2 is YNFKEQ. This CDR3 region has 15 residues. V was trimmed by 1 base and J by 2 bases, leaving 12 bases between them. This CDR3 reads CASSQGGGSTYEQYF. For the CDR3, the DNA is TGTGCCAGCAGCCAAGGTGGAGGGTCAACCTACGAGCAGTACTTC.

This clone was seen a few times. The chain carries TRBV18 and TRBJ1-1; no clear D. V was shortened by 2 bases and J by 7 bases, with 17 bases between the two germline ends. Per germline, CDR1 KGHSH and CDR2 LQKENI. The CDR3 runs 15 residues. The CDR3 DNA follows: TGTGCCAGCTCACCAATTCGGTCGCGGGGAGGTGAAGCTTTCTTT. Its protein is CASSPIRSRGGEAFF.

There are a few counts of this clone. This chain joins TRBV4-3 and TRBJ2-3; D perhaps matches TRBD1 (6 bases). The CDR3 runs to 14 residues. V was clipped by 4 bases and J by 3 bases, with 11 bases between them. Germline-derived CDR1 and CDR2 are LGHNA and YSLEER. The CDR3 sequence: CASSRQTGTDTQYF. CDR3 nucleotide sequence: TGCGCCAGCAGCCGGCAAACAGGGACAGATACGCAGTATTTT.

The chain links TRBV30 to TRBJ2-2; 10 nucleotides match TRBD2. Trimming cost V 4 bases and J 3 bases; bases outside gene matches: 2. The CDR3 runs 14 residues. Germline CDR1 GTSNPN, CDR2 SVGIG (reference sequence). This chain's CDR3 is CAWNSGGYTGELFF. CDR3 DNA sequence: TGTGCCTGGAATAGCGGGGGGTACACCGGGGAGCTGTTTTTT.

A few counts support this clone. V usage is TRBV30 and J usage is TRBJ1-2, with TRBD1 identical over 9 bases. The V and J ends lost 3 bases and 4 bases, in that order; junction bases with no gene match: 3. Per the germline V gene, CDR1 is GTSNPN and CDR2 is SVGIG (reference sequence). This CDR3 has 13 residues. The CDR3 sequence is CAWSAGQGYGYTF. CDR3 DNA sequence: TGTGCCTGGAGCGCGGGACAGGGCTATGGCTACACCTTC.

A word on this clone: The same CDR3 arises from other DNA sequences in this sample as well. The chain links TRBV30 to TRBJ2-7; D gene uncertain. The CDR3 contains 12 residues. Trimming removed 2 bases from V and 1 base from J, with 6 bases in between. Germline loops: CDR1 GTSNPN, CDR2 SVGIG (reference sequence). This CDR3 is CAWSLSSYEQYF. As DNA, the CDR3 is TGTGCCTGGAGTCTTTCTTCCTACGAGCAGTACTTC.

This clone was picked up a small number of times. The chain couples TRBV25-1 to TRBJ2-7; tentative D call: TRBD2 (6 bases). CDR3 size: 13 residues. Trimming took off 7 bases at V and 2 bases at J, with 12 bases between the two ends. CDR1 and CDR2 (germline): MGHDK, SYGVNS. This CDR3 reads CASNGREAYEQYF. The CDR3 region has the DNA TGTGCCAGCAACGGGAGAGAGGCCTACGAGCAGTACTTC.